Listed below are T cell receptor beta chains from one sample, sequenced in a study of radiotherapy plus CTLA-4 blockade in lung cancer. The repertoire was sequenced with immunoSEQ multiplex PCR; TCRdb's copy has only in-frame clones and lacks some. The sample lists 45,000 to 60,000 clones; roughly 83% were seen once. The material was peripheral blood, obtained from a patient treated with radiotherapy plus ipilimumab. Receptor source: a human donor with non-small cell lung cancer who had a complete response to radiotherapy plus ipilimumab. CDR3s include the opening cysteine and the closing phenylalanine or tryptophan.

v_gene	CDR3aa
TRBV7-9	CASSLSVETGSYGYTF
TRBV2	CASSETRRGAAFF
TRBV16	CASSQFLNEQFF
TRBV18	CASSLDREAGNTIYF
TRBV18	CASSPPGRGGANVLTF
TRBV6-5	CASSPRVSNQPQHF
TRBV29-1	CSVEYDRGFNYGYTF
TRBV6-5	CASRGQYNTEAFF
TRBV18	CASSPTAGGNTEAFF
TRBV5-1	CASSLSGGQETQYF
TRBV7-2	CASSFNRVGDTQYF
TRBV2	CASSERGRSGELFF
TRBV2	CASSGTGISYEQYF
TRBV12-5	CASGLATGLEGYTF
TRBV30	CAWSRTSGRTDTQYF
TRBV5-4	CASSSPGQGEHTEAFF
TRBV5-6	CASSLTGGRYIQYF
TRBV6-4	CASSRTSGSATQYF
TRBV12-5	CASGSGQGNTEAFF
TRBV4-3	CASSQDWRGSTYNEQFF
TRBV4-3	CASSPTLAGTGELFF
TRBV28	CASSPTGRGMTNEKLFF
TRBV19	CASSPERESGANVLTF
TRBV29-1	CSGGDTEAFF
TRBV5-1	CASRSRYARGGFREQYF
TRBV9	CASSGTGITGELFF
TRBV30	CAWSVGRGTYGYTF
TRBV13	CASSTDRLSYGYTF
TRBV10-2	CASSRQGTNTEAFF
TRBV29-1	CSVEDVGPEEYF
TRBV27	CASSPQTLVNTGNQPQHF
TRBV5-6	CASSLGGAQETQYF
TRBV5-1	CASRLQGGSPLHF